The subject of this entry is one T cell receptor beta chain. Original analysis: Counts of nucleated cells, estimated from reference gene primer amplification, were obtained. The method was immunoSEQ multiplex PCR; TCRdb's version includes in-frame clones alone and lacks a portion of them. V, J and clone size are taken as reported in that table, and D and trimming were inferred from the DNA itself. The table lists some 190,000 clones, around 80% of them singletons. There are 12 residues in the CDR3. V was cut by 1 base and J by 5 bases, with 5 bases left in between. CDR1 is MNHNS, CDR2 SASEGT, per germline. The sample belongs to a study of blood T cell repertoires in COVID-19. Across the whole study: Samples came from the United States, Italy and Spain, spanning acute and convalescent COVID-19.

The Seattle site enrolled patients during active infection and followed them longitudinally. This rearrangement joins TRBV6-1 to TRBJ1-1, with D unresolved. The TCR originated in a woman between 55 and 75 years old with COVID-19, enrolled during active disease. Specimen: peripheral blood. CDR3 DNA sequence: TGTGCCAGCAGTGAAGACACAACTGAAGCTTTCTTT. Protein: CASSEDTTEAFF.